The rows below give T cell receptor beta chains drawn from one sample of a study of blood T cell repertoires in COVID-19. This table comes from immunoSEQ multiplex PCR, and its TCRdb copy is limited to in-frame clones, with some not included. The repertoire holds fewer than 400,000 clones, with more than 90% as singletons. The sequenced material came from PBMCs or T cells enriched from blood (not recorded which). Receptors were obtained from a woman aged 25 to 39 who had been exposed to COVID-19. Each CDR3 is given with its conserved first and last residue. D genes are given only for firm matches. Size tells how often a clone was seen (once, few, many) or the class of an expanded clone, and some rows leave it out.

V gene: TRBV27
D gene: -
J gene: TRBJ1-1
clone size: -
CDR3 DNA: TGTGCCACCGTCTCGGATGGCCTCAGGGGAAGGACTGAAGCTTTCTTT
CDR3 protein: CATVSDGLRGRTEAFF

V gene: TRBV21-1
D gene: -
J gene: TRBJ1-2
clone size: -
CDR3 DNA: TGTGCCAGCAGCAAAGAGAAAGGTAGGGAGCCGATCTATGGCTACACCTTC
CDR3 protein: CASSKEKGREPIYGYTF

V gene: TRBV6-5
D gene: TRBD1
J gene: TRBJ1-1
clone size: -
CDR3 DNA: TGTGCCAGCAGTTATACAGGGGGCGCGAACACTGAAGCTTTCTTT
CDR3 protein: CASSYTGGANTEAFF

V gene: TRBV23-1
D gene: TRBD1
J gene: TRBJ1-6
clone size: -
CDR3 DNA: TGCGCCAGCAGTCGGCAGGGGGCTAGATGTCCACCCCTCCACTTT
CDR3 protein: CASSRQGARCPPLHF

V gene: TRBV7-9
D gene: -
J gene: TRBJ2-5
clone size: -
CDR3 DNA: TGTGCCAGCAGCGCGGGACCGTGGGACCAAGAGACCCAGTACTTC
CDR3 protein: CASSAGPWDQETQYF

V gene: TRBV4-1
D gene: -
J gene: TRBJ2-7
clone size: -
CDR3 DNA: TGCGCCAGCAGCCAAGGTAGGGGCGATAGCTACGAGCAGTACTTC
CDR3 protein: CASSQGRGDSYEQYF

V gene: TRBV29-1
D gene: TRBD1
J gene: TRBJ2-7
clone size: -
CDR3 DNA: TGCAGCGTTGTGGGGACAGCCTACGAGCAGTACTTC
CDR3 protein: CSVVGTAYEQYF

V gene: TRBV12-3/TRBV12-4
D gene: -
J gene: TRBJ1-1
clone size: -
CDR3 DNA: TGTGCCAGCAGTCCTCAGATGACTGAAGCTTTCTTT
CDR3 protein: CASSPQMTEAFF

V gene: TRBV7-2
D gene: TRBD1
J gene: TRBJ1-2
clone size: -
CDR3 DNA: TGTGCCAGCAGCTCCGGACAGGGGCCCTATGGCTACACCTTC
CDR3 protein: CASSSGQGPYGYTF

V gene: TRBV9
D gene: TRBD1
J gene: TRBJ1-2
clone size: -
CDR3 DNA: TGTGCCAGCAGCGTAGAAGGGGGCAGGGGCTACACCTTC
CDR3 protein: CASSVEGGRGYTF

V gene: TRBV20-1
D gene: -
J gene: TRBJ1-4
clone size: -
CDR3 DNA: TGCAGTGCTAGTCTACAGTCTAATGAAAAACTGTTTTTT
CDR3 protein: CSASLQSNEKLFF

V gene: TRBV5-1
D gene: -
J gene: TRBJ1-4
clone size: -
CDR3 DNA: TGCGCCAGCAGCTTCAGGCAGAGGGTGGCTAATGAAAAACTGTTTTTT
CDR3 protein: CASSFRQRVANEKLFF

V gene: TRBV7-9
D gene: -
J gene: TRBJ2-7
clone size: -
CDR3 DNA: TGTGCCAGCAGCCCCGTTCCCTACGAGCAGTACTTC
CDR3 protein: CASSPVPYEQYF

V gene: TRBV11-2
D gene: -
J gene: TRBJ2-3
clone size: -
CDR3 DNA: TGTGCCAGCAGGCACAGCGATACGCAGTATTTT
CDR3 protein: CASRHSDTQYF

V gene: TRBV18
D gene: -
J gene: TRBJ1-2
clone size: -
CDR3 DNA: TGTGCCAGCTCGACGACAGGAGCTGGCGTCAACTATGGCTACACCTTC
CDR3 protein: CASSTTGAGVNYGYTF

V gene: TRBV18
D gene: -
J gene: TRBJ1-6
clone size: -
CDR3 DNA: TGTGCCAGCTCCTCGGTGGAGGGATCGGGAAATTCACCCCTCCACTTT
CDR3 protein: CASSSVEGSGNSPLHF

V gene: TRBV7-2
D gene: TRBD1
J gene: TRBJ2-7
clone size: few
CDR3 DNA: TGTGCCAGCAGCTCCGAGCCCGCAGGGGGCGAGCAGTACTTC
CDR3 protein: CASSSEPAGGEQYF

V gene: TRBV7-6
D gene: -
J gene: TRBJ1-3
clone size: -
CDR3 DNA: TGTGCCAGCAGGGGCGGGTCCAGCTCTGGAAACACCATATATTTT
CDR3 protein: CASRGGSSSGNTIYF

V gene: TRBV5-1
D gene: -
J gene: TRBJ2-5
clone size: -
CDR3 DNA: TGCGCCAGCCGAAACGGGGGGCCGGTTAGAGAGACCCAGTACTTC
CDR3 protein: CASRNGGPVRETQYF

V gene: TRBV5-4
D gene: TRBD2
J gene: TRBJ2-3
clone size: once
CDR3 DNA: TGTGCCAGCAGCCTAGGACTAGCGGGGGCCCTGGGGAGCACAGATACGCAGTATTTT
CDR3 protein: CASSLGLAGALGSTDTQYF

V gene: TRBV7-2
D gene: TRBD1
J gene: TRBJ2-2
clone size: -
CDR3 DNA: TGTGCCAGCAGCAGGGACAGGGTCGGGACCGGGGAGCTGTTTTTT
CDR3 protein: CASSRDRVGTGELFF

V gene: TRBV7-9
D gene: TRBD1
J gene: TRBJ1-1
clone size: -
CDR3 DNA: TGTGCCAGCAGCTGGACAGGGGACGGGACTGAAGCTTTCTTT
CDR3 protein: CASSWTGDGTEAFF

V gene: TRBV19
D gene: TRBD1
J gene: TRBJ1-1
clone size: -
CDR3 DNA: TGTGCCAGTAGTCCGAGGGGGCTGAACACTGAAGCTTTCTTT
CDR3 protein: CASSPRGLNTEAFF

V gene: TRBV9
D gene: TRBD2
J gene: TRBJ2-1
clone size: -
CDR3 DNA: TGTGCCAGCAGCGTGAGCTTAGCGGGGGCCCACAATGAGCAGTTCTTC
CDR3 protein: CASSVSLAGAHNEQFF

V gene: TRBV5-1
D gene: TRBD1
J gene: TRBJ1-1
clone size: -
CDR3 DNA: TGCGCCAGCAGCTTGGGGGACAGCCTGAACACTGAAGCTTTCTTT
CDR3 protein: CASSLGDSLNTEAFF

V gene: TRBV2
D gene: -
J gene: TRBJ1-2
clone size: -
CDR3 DNA: TGTGCCAGCAGTGAAGCGCGCCGGGGCTATGGCTACACCTTC
CDR3 protein: CASSEARRGYGYTF

V gene: TRBV4-1
D gene: -
J gene: TRBJ2-3
clone size: -
CDR3 DNA: TGCGCCAGCAGCCAAGAAAAGGTCTGGGGAGCAGATACGCAGTATTTT
CDR3 protein: CASSQEKVWGADTQYF

V gene: TRBV19
D gene: -
J gene: TRBJ1-2
clone size: once
CDR3 DNA: TGTGCCAGTTATGACAGAGCTAACTATGGCTACACCTTC
CDR3 protein: CASYDRANYGYTF

V gene: TRBV7-8
D gene: TRBD1
J gene: TRBJ1-2
clone size: -
CDR3 DNA: TGTGCCAGCAGCACGGACAGGTGGTATGGCTACACCTTC
CDR3 protein: CASSTDRWYGYTF

V gene: TRBV2
D gene: -
J gene: TRBJ1-2
clone size: -
CDR3 DNA: TGTGCCAGCAGTGATGGAGATACTAACTATGGCTACACCTTC
CDR3 protein: CASSDGDTNYGYTF

V gene: TRBV5-5
D gene: -
J gene: TRBJ1-1
clone size: few
CDR3 DNA: TGTGCCAGCAGCTTGGTCTCTGACACTGAAGCTTTCTTT
CDR3 protein: CASSLVSDTEAFF

V gene: TRBV5-4
D gene: -
J gene: TRBJ1-1
clone size: -
CDR3 DNA: TGTGCCAGCAGTCTCCCTCAGGGTGGCACTGAAGCTTTCTTT
CDR3 protein: CASSLPQGGTEAFF

V gene: TRBV3-1/TRBV3-2
D gene: TRBD1
J gene: TRBJ1-2
clone size: few
CDR3 DNA: TGTGCCAGCAGCCACAGACAGGGGGGAGCTAACTATGGCTACACCTTC
CDR3 protein: CASSHRQGGANYGYTF

V gene: TRBV15
D gene: -
J gene: TRBJ1-5
clone size: -
CDR3 DNA: TGTGCCACCAGCCAAGGGGTTTTGGGCAATCAGCCCCAGCATTTT
CDR3 protein: CATSQGVLGNQPQHF

V gene: TRBV6-4
D gene: TRBD2
J gene: TRBJ2-1
clone size: -
CDR3 DNA: TGTGCCAGCAGTGAGTTCGGGGGGGGCCGTTATCGTGAGCAGTTCTTC
CDR3 protein: CASSEFGGGRYREQFF

V gene: TRBV29-1
D gene: TRBD1
J gene: TRBJ1-3
clone size: -
CDR3 DNA: TGCAGCGTTGAGACAGGGCGTGGAAACACCATATATTTT
CDR3 protein: CSVETGRGNTIYF

V gene: TRBV7-2
D gene: -
J gene: TRBJ2-7
clone size: -
CDR3 DNA: TGTGCCAGCAGCTTAGTGGACAACTCCTACGAGCAGTACTTC
CDR3 protein: CASSLVDNSYEQYF

V gene: TRBV6-5
D gene: -
J gene: TRBJ1-2
clone size: -
CDR3 DNA: TGTGCCAGCAGCGACAGTAGCTATGGCTACACCTTC
CDR3 protein: CASSDSSYGYTF

V gene: TRBV29-1
D gene: -
J gene: TRBJ1-2
clone size: -
CDR3 DNA: TGCAGCGTTTTCAAGAGACAGGCAGGTGGCTACACCTTC
CDR3 protein: CSVFKRQAGGYTF

V gene: TRBV6-4
D gene: TRBD1
J gene: TRBJ1-2
clone size: -
CDR3 DNA: TGTGCCAGCAGTGACGGGACAGGGGGCGCGAATGGCTACACCTTC
CDR3 protein: CASSDGTGGANGYTF

V gene: TRBV6-5
D gene: -
J gene: TRBJ1-4
clone size: -
CDR3 DNA: TGTGCCAGCAGTTACTCATCACAGCTTAATGAAAAACTGTTTTTT
CDR3 protein: CASSYSSQLNEKLFF

V gene: TRBV7-9
D gene: -
J gene: TRBJ2-5
clone size: -
CDR3 DNA: TGTGCCAGCAGCTTACTGCGGGAAGAGACCCAGTACTTC
CDR3 protein: CASSLLREETQYF

V gene: TRBV18
D gene: TRBD1
J gene: TRBJ1-2
clone size: -
CDR3 DNA: TGTGCCAGCTCACGGACGGACAGGGCGAACTATGGCTACACCTTC
CDR3 protein: CASSRTDRANYGYTF